This T cell receptor beta chain originates from a study of early T cells in non-severe SARS-CoV-2 infection. In the study overall: The study sequenced bulk RNA from unsorted whole blood, with chains unpaired.

V was shortened by 3 bases and J by 8 bases, with 6 bases between the two germline ends. Germline V gene data show CDR1 as SGHDT and CDR2 as YYEEEE. The CDR3 is 11 residues long. Molecules of cDNA were individually given unique molecular identifiers that were attached to them. Each CDR3 protein is one row after TCRdb ran MiXCR on the 5' RACE reads. The table lists tens of thousands of distinct CDR3 sequences, under 15% of them singletons. In regard to this clonotype: Its antigen is unidentified.

General study findings and limits: Private and CD4 specificities were missed by VDJdb matching, which favored anti-spike CD8 responses.

The V gene is TRBV5-6, the J gene TRBJ2-1; no definite D call. The sequence came from an adult who was a healthcare worker with PCR-confirmed SARS-CoV-2 infection or an uninfected control (not recorded which). The sequencing sample was made of whole blood. CDR3 DNA: TGTGCCAGCAGCTCCGTGGATGAGCAGTTCTTC. The encoded protein is CASSSVDEQFF.